This T cell receptor beta chain was observed in a study of blood T cell repertoires in COVID-19. Overall study: There were acute and convalescent COVID-19 samples, and they came from the United States, Italy and Spain. PBMCs, B-cell-depleted T cells, or T cells provided the cDNA or gDNA that made up the material.

Original processing notes: Amplification of reference gene primers provided the estimated nucleated cell counts. Clones were read by immunoSEQ multiplex PCR, and TCRdb kept only the in-frame ones, dropping some. The V and J calls and the clone size are those of that table, but D and trimming were determined from the DNA. Counted here are under 200,000 clones, approximately 81% occurring once; the ten biggest clones make up around 5.3%. CDR3 size: 11 residues. Trimming pared 7 bases from V and 5 bases from J, leaving 9 bases between. The V gene's germline CDR1 is SGHDT and CDR2 YYEEEE. Allocation to cohorts depended on clinical history reported by the participants.

The sequence came from a woman aged 40 to 50 with acute COVID-19. The chain has TRBV5-6 and TRBJ2-5; the D is unclear. The specimen was PBMCs or T cells enriched from blood (not recorded which). The CDR3 DNA reads TGTGCCAGCGAGAGTCGCGAGACCCAGTACTTC. Translated, it gives CASESRETQYF.